Presented here are 8 T cell receptor beta chains from one specimen sequenced in a study of OX40 agonist ivuxolimab in advanced cancers. The table came from immunoSEQ multiplex PCR; TCRdb's copy has only in-frame clones and leaves some out. Of about 45,000 clones detected, approximately 80% appear once; the ten largest clones hold about 2.4%. Sequencing was performed on CD4+ or CD8+ T cells sorted from blood, taken in a trial of the OX40 agonist ivuxolimab. These receptors were collected from an adult with an advanced solid tumor such as melanoma, head and neck, liver or kidney cancer.

This CDR3 reads CASSLMGQGGTEAFF. Written as DNA, the CDR3 is TGTGCCAGCAGCCTAATGGGACAGGGGGGCACTGAAGCTTTCTTT. The chain combines TRBV7-6 with TRBJ1-1, with 11 bases that match TRBD1. The V segment lost 5 bases and the J segment 4 bases; nucleotides outside the gene matches: 6. Germline CDR1 is SGHVS and CDR2 is FNYEAQ. This CDR3 spans 15 amino acids.

The chain combines TRBV19 with TRBJ1-5; D gene ambiguous. This CDR3 has 15 residues. From germline, CDR1 is LNHDA and CDR2 SQIVND (reference sequence). Trimming pared 3 bases from V and 2 bases from J, leaving 11 bases between. This CDR3 is CASSIPGGRNQPQHF. The DNA for the CDR3 is TGTGCCAGTAGTATCCCTGGAGGGCGCAATCAGCCCCAGCATTTT.

This clone was seen only once. CDR3 sequence: CASSQDTAQNYGYTF. CDR3 coding DNA: TGCGCCAGCAGCCAAGATACCGCCCAGAACTATGGCTACACCTTC. The chain uses TRBV4-3 and TRBJ1-2; D call uncertain. Trimming took 0 bases from V and 2 from J, leaving 10 bases between them. Germline assignment: CDR1 LGHNA and CDR2 YSLEER. This CDR3 contains 15 residues.

This chain uses TRBV14 with TRBJ2-1; weak D call: TRBD1 (6 bases). Germline values: CDR1 SGHDN, CDR2 FVKESK. This CDR3 has 13 residues. V shed 1 base and J shed 10 bases, with 11 bases lying between them. The CDR3 reads CASSQGWTEEQFF. Here the CDR3 DNA reads TGTGCCAGCAGCCAAGGATGGACAGAAGAGCAGTTCTTC.

This clone was recorded once. The rearrangement links TRBV6-1 to TRBJ2-7; 11 bases align to TRBD2. The CDR3 length is 14 residues. The V gene's germline CDR1 is MNHNS and CDR2 SASEGT. Unmatched junction bases numbered 6, after V lost 4 bases and J lost 7 bases. The CDR3 spells CASSVPGTSGEQYF. CDR3 in DNA: TGTGCCAGCAGTGTGCCCGGGACTAGCGGTGAGCAGTACTTC.

The rearrangement uses TRBV19 and TRBJ2-6, with TRBD2 as a possible D gene (6 bases). The CDR3 has 14 residues. V lost 9 bases, J lost 2 bases, and 11 bases lay in between. CDR1 LNHDA and CDR2 SQIVND come from the germline V gene (reference sequence). The CDR3 DNA is TGTGCCAGCTCGACGGGGGCTGGGGCCAACGTCCTGACTTTC. Translation gives CASSTGAGANVLTF. The full variable domain, in which reference TRBV19 and TRBJ2-6 provide the parts outside the CDR3, is DGGITQSPKYLFRKEGQNVTLSCEQNLNHDAMYWYRQDPGQGLRLIYYSQIVNDFQKGDIAEGYSVSREKKESFPLTVTSAQKNPTAFYLCASSTGAGANVLTFGAGSRLTVL.

This rearrangement joins TRBV6-6 to TRBJ1-2, with a tentative D call TRBD1 (6 bases). CDR3 size: 12 residues. V lost 6 bases and J 7 bases, leaving 12 bases between the germline ends. From germline, CDR1 is MNHNY and CDR2 SVGAGI (reference sequence). In nucleotides, the CDR3 is TGTGCCAGCAGCGAGGGGGATCGTGGCTACACCTTC. This gives the protein CASSEGDRGYTF.

The rearrangement joins TRBV7-9 to TRBJ2-3; 9 bases match TRBD2. CDR3 length equals 14 residues. V shed 1 base and J 5 bases; nucleotides not matched to a gene: 1. Looked up from germline, CDR1 is SEHNR and CDR2 is FQNEAQ (reference sequence). CDR3 nucleotides: TGTGCCAGCAGCTTAGAGCGGGGGGAAGATACGCAGTATTTT. It translates to CASSLERGEDTQYF.